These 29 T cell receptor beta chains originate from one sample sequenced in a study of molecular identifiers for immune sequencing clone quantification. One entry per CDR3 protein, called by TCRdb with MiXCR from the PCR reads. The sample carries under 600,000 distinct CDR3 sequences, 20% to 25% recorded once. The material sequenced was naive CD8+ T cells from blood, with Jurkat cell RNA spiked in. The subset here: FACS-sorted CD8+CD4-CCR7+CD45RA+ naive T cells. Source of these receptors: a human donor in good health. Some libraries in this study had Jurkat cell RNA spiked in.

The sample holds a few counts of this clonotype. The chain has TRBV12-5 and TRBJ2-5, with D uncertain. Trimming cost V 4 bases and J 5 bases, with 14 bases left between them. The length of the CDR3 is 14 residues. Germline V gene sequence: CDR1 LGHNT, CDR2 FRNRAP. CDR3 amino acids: CASGSGGNGETQYF. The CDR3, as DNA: TGTGCTAGTGGTTCGGGTGGCAACGGTGAGACCCAGTACTTC.

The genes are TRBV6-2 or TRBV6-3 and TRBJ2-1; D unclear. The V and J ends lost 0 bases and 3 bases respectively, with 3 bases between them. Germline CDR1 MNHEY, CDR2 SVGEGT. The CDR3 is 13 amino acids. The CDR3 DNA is TGTGCCAGCAGTTACTCGGTCTACAATGAGCAGTTCTTC. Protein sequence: CASSYSVYNEQFF.

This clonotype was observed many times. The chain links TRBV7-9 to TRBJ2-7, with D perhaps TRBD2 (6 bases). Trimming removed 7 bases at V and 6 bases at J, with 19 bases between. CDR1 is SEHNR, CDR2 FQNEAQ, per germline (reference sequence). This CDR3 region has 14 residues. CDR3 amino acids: CASNGGTARLEQYF. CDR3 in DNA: TGTGCCAGCAACGGAGGGACGGCACGCCTCGAGCAGTACTTC.

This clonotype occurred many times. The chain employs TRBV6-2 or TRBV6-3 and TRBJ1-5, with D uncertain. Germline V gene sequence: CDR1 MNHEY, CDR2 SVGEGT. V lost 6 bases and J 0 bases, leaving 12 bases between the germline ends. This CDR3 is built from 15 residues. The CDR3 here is CASSQTDYSNQPQHF. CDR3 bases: TGTGCCAGCAGCCAAACAGATTATAGCAATCAGCCCCAGCATTTT.

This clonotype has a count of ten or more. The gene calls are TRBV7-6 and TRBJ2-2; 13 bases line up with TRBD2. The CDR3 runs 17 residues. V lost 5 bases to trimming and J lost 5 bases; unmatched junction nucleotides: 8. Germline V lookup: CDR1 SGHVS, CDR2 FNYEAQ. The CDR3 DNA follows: TGTGCCAGCAGCCCCTTCCCGGGACTAGCGGGGACCGGGGAGCTGTTTTTT. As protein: CASSPFPGLAGTGELFF.

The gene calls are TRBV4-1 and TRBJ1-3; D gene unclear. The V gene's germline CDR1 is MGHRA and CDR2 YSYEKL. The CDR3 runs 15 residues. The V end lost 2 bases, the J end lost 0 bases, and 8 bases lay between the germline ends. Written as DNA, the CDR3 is TGCGCCAGCAGCCAACTGTTCAGCTCTGGAAACACCATATATTTT. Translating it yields CASSQLFSSGNTIYF.

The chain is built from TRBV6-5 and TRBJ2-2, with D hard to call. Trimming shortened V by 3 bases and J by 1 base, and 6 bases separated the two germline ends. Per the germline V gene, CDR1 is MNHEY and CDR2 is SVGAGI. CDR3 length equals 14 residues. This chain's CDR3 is CASSYGRNTGELFF. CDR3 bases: TGTGCCAGCAGTTATGGGCGGAACACCGGGGAGCTGTTTTTT.

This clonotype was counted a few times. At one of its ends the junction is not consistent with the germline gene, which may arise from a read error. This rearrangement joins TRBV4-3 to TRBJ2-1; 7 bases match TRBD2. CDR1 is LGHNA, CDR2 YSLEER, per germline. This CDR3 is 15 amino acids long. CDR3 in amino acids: CTSSQAGSSYNEQFF. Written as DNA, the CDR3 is TGCACCAGCAGCCAAGCGGGGTCCTCCTACAATGAGCAGTTCTTC.

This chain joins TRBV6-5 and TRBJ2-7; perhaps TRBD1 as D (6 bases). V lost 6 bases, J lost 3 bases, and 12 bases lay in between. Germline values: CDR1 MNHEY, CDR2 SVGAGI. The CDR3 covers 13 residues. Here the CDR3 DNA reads TGTGCCAGCAGGGGCCGACAGGTCTACGAGCAGTACTTC. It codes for CASRGRQVYEQYF.

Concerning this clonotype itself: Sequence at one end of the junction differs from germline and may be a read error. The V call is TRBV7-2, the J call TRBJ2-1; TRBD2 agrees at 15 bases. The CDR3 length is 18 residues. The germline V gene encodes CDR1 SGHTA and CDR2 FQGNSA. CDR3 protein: CASSLAYVGLAGGNEQLF. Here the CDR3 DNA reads TGTGCCAGCAGCTTAGCGTATGTGGGACTAGCGGGAGGCAATGAGCAGCTCTTC.

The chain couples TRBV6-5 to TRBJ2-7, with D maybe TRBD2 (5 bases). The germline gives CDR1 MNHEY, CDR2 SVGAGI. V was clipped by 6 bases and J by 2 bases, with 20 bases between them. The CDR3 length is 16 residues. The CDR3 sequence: CASSPLRGQKAYEQYF. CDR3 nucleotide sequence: TGTGCCAGCAGCCCGTTAAGAGGGCAGAAGGCCTACGAGCAGTACTTC.

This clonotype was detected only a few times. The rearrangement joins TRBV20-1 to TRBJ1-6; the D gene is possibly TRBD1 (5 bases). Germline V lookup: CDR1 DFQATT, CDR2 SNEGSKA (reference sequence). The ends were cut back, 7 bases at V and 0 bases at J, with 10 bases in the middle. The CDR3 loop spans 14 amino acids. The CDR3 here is CSGGESSYNSPLHF. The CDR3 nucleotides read TGCAGTGGAGGGGAAAGCTCCTATAATTCACCCCTCCACTTT.

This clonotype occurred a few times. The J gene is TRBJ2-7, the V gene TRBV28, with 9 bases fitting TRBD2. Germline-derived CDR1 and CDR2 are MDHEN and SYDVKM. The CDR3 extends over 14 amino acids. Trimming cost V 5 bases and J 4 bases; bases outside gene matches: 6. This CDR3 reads CASSQLAGYYEQYF. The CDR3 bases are TGTGCCAGCAGTCAACTAGCGGGCTATTACGAGCAGTACTTC.

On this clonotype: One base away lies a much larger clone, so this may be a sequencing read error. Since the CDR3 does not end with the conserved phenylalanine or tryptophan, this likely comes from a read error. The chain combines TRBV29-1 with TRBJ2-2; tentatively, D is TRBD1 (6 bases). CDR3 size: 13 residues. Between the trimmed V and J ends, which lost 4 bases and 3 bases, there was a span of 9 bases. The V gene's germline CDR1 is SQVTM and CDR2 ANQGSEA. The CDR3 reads CSVGRGDTGELFL. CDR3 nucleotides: TGCAGCGTTGGCAGGGGAGACACCGGGGAGCTGTTTCTT.

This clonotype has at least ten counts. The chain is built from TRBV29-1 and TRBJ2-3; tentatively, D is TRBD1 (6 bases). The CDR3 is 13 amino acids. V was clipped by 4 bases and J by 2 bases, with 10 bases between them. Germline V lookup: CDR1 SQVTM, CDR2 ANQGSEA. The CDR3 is CSVVGQNTDTQYF. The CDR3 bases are TGCAGCGTTGTAGGACAGAACACAGATACGCAGTATTTT.

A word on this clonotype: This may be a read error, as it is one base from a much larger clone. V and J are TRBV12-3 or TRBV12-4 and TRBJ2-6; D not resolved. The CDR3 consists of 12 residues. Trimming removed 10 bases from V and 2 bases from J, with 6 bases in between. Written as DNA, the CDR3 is TGTGCCATGTCGCCTGGGGCCAACGTCCTGACTTTC. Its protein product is CAMSPGANVLTF.

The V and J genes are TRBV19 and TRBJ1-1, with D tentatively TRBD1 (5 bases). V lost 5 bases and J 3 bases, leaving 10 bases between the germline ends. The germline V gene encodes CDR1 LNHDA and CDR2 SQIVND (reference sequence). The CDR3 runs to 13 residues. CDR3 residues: CASSWGTDTEAFF. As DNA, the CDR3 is TGTGCCAGTAGTTGGGGGACCGACACTGAAGCTTTCTTT. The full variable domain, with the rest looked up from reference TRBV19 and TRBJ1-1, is DGGITQSPKYLFRKEGQNVTLSCEQNLNHDAMYWYRQDPGQGLRLIYYSQIVNDFQKGDIAEGYSVSREKKESFPLTVTSAQKNPTAFYLCASSWGTDTEAFFGQGTRLTVV.

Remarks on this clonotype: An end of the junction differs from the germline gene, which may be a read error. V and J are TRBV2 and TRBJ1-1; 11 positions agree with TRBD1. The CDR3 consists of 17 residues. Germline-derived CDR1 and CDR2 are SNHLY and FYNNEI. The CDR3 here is CAGSVPGQGVWDTEAFF. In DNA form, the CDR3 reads TGTGCCGGCAGTGTCCCGGGACAGGGGGTTTGGGACACTGAAGCTTTCTTT.

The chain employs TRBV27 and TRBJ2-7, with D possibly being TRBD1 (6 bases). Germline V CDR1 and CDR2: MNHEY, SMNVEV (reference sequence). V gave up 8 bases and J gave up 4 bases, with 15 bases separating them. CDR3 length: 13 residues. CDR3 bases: TGTGCCAGCTCATTCTCAGGGGTTTACGAGCAGTACTTC. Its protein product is CASSFSGVYEQYF.

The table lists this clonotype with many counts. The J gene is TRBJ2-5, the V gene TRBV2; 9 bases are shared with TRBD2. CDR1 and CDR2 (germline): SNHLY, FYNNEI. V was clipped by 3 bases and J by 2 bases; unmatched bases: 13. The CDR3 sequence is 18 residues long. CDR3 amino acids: CASSEKVVASGAQETQYF. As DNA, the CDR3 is TGTGCCAGCAGTGAGAAGGTCGTGGCTAGCGGGGCGCAAGAGACCCAGTACTTC. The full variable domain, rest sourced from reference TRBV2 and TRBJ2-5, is EPEVTQTPSHQVTQMGQEVILRCVPISNHLYFYWYRQILGQKVEFLVSFYNNEISEKSEIFDDQFSVERPDGSNFTLKIRSTKLEDSAMYFCASSEKVVASGAQETQYFGPGTRLLVL.

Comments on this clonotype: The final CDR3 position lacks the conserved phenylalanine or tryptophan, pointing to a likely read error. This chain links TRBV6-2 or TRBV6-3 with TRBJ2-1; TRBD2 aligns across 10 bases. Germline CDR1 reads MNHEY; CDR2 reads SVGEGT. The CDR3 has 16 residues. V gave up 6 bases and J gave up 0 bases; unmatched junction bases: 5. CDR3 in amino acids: CASSLAGVSSYNEQFL. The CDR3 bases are TGTGCCAGCAGCCTAGCGGGGGTCAGCTCCTACAATGAGCAGTTCCTC.

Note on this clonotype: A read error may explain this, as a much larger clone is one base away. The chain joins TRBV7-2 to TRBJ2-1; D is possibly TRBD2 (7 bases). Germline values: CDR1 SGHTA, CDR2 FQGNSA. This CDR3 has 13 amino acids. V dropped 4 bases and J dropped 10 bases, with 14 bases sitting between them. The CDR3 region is CASSCGGAEEQFF. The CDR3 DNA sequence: TGTGCCAGCAGCTGTGGGGGGGCGGAGGAGCAGTTCTTC.

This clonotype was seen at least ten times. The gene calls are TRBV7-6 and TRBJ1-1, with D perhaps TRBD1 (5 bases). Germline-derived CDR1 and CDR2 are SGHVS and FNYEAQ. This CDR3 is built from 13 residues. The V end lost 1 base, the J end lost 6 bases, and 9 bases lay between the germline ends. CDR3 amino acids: CASSLGGDAEAFF. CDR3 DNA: TGTGCCAGCAGCTTAGGAGGGGACGCTGAAGCTTTCTTT.

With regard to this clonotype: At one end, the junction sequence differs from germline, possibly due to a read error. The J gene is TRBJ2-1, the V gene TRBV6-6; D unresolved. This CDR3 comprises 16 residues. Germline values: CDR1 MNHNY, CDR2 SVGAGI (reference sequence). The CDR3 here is CASSNSTALIYNEQFF. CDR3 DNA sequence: TGTGCCAGCAGTAACTCGACCGCCCTAATCTACAATGAGCAGTTCTTC.

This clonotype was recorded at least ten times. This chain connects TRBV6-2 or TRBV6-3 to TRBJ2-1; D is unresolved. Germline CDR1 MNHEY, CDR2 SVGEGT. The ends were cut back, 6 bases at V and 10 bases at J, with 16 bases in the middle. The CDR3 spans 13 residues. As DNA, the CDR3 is TGTGCCAGCAGCTCTTACCCCCAGCTGGAGCAGTTCTTC. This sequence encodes CASSSYPQLEQFF.

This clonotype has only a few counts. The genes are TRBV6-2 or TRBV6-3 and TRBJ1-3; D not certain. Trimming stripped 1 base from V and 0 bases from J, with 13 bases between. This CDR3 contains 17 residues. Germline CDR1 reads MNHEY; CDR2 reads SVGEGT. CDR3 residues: CASSYLPYTDSGNTIYF. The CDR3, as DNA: TGTGCCAGCAGTTACTTGCCCTATACGGACTCTGGAAACACCATATATTTT.

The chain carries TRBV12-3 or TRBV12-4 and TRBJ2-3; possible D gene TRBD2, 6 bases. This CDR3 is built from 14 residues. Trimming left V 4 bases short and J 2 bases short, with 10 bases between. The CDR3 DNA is TGTGCCAGCAGTTCGGGACTTGTCACAGATACGCAGTATTTT. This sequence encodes CASSSGLVTDTQYF.

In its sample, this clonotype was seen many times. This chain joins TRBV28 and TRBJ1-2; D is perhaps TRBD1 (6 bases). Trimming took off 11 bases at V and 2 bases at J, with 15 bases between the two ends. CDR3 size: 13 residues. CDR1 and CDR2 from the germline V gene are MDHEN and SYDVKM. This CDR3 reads CAGYGGGNYGYTF. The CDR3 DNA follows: TGTGCCGGCTATGGAGGGGGAAACTATGGCTACACCTTC.

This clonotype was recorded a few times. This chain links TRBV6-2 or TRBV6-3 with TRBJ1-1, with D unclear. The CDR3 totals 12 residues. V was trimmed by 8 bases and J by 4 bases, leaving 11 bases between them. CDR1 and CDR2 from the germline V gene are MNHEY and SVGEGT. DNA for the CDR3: TGTGCCAGCTCCCGATTCGGCACTGAAGCTTTCTTT. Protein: CASSRFGTEAFF.